The clone carrying this T cell receptor beta chain was detected ten times or more. No antigen is known for it. This entry comes from a study of T cells in Graves' hyperthyroidism and ophthalmopathy. Trimming took off 7 bases at V and 6 bases at J, with 13 bases between the two ends. The CDR3 is 12 amino acids. RNA transcripts provided the source from which TCR beta CDR3 regions were amplified. The study used the HTBI primer set for a first-round RT-PCR of the TCR CDR3. TCRdb ran MiXCR on the multiplex PCR reads and lists one entry per CDR3 protein. The sample holds about 840,000 distinct CDR3 sequences, 35% to 40% seen once. Study results and caveats: Most thyroid clonotypes expanded above 0.001 appeared in blood too.

Pregnant or lactating patients were excluded, as were those with uncontrolled infection or other autoimmune disease. The PBMCs were taken from less than 11 ml of fresh peripheral blood. The chain links TRBV12-3 or TRBV12-4 to TRBJ2-7; D is undetermined. The sequenced sample consisted of blood. This receptor was identified in a man between 18 and 35 years old with Graves' hyperthyroidism. Here the CDR3 DNA reads TGTGCCAGCACCCTCTCCCGCTCCGAGCAGTACTTC. This gives the protein CASTLSRSEQYF.